This section outlines one T cell receptor (beta chain) sequence together with its context. Its antigen is currently unknown. The CDR3 has 15 amino acids. In germline, CDR1 is SGHVS, CDR2 FQNEAQ. With 4 bases removed from V and 2 bases from J, the gap between germline ends came to 12 bases. The data derive from a study of OX40 agonist ivuxolimab in advanced cancers. Study-level results: Among some nonresponders, normalized T-cell clonal expansion was also low.

Assay used: immunoSEQ multiplex PCR; TCRdb lists only in-frame clones, some missing. The sample contains tens of thousands of clones, about 93% of which appear only once. Samples were taken at baseline and on day 1 of cycles 4 and 7. The origin of this receptor is an adult with an advanced solid tumor such as melanoma, head and neck, liver or kidney cancer. Here the sequenced sample was CD4+ or CD8+ T cells sorted from blood, taken in a trial of the OX40 agonist ivuxolimab. The chain links TRBV7-8 to TRBJ1-3; the D gene is possibly TRBD1 (5 bases). The CDR3 reads CASSSAVGPGNTIYF. The CDR3 DNA follows: TGTGCCAGCAGCTCCGCCGTGGGGCCTGGAAACACCATATATTTT.